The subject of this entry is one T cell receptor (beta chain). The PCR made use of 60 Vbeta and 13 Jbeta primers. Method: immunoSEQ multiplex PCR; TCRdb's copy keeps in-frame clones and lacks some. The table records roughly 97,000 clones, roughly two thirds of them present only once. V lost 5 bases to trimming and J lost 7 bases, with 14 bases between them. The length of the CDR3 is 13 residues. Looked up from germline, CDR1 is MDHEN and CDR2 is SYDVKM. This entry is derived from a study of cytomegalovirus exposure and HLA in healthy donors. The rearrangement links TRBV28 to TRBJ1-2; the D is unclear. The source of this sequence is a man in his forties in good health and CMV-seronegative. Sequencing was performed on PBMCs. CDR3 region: CASSVTYRVGYTF. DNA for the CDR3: TGTGCCAGCAGTGTGACCTACAGAGTTGGCTACACCTTC.